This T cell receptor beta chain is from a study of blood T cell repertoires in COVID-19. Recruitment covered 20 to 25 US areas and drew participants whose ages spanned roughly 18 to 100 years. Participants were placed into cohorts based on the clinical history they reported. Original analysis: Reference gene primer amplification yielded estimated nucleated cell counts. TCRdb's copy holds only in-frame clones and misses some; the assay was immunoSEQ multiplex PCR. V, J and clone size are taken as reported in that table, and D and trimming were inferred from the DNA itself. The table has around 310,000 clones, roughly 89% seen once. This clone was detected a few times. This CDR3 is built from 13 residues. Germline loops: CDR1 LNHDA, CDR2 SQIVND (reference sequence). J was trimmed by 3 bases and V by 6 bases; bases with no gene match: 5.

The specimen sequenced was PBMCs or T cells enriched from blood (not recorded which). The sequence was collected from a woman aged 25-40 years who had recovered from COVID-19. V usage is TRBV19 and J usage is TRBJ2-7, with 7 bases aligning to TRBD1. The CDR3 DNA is TGTGCCAGTAGCCGGGGACAGTTCTACGAGCAGTACTTC. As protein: CASSRGQFYEQYF.